What follows are 2 T cell receptor beta chains derived from one specimen sequenced in a study of beta chain features in type 1 diabetes. Isolated RNA was reverse transcribed in full, so expressed TCRB transcripts were sequenced. TCRdb's table, derived via immunoSEQ multiplex PCR, lists solely in-frame clones and lacks some. Of roughly 500,000 clones listed, about an eighth are singletons. Sequenced material: naive CD4+ T cells from blood. Every receptor here comes from a woman aged 18-29 years in good health.

The J gene is TRBJ2-1, the V gene TRBV9; the D is unclear. This CDR3 is built from 15 residues. Looked up from germline, CDR1 is SGDLS and CDR2 is YYNGEE. The ends were cut back, 0 bases at V and 5 bases at J, with 12 bases in the middle. In nucleotides, the CDR3 is TGTGCCAGCAGCGTAGGTCAGGCCCGGGACAATGAGCAGTTCTTC. It specifies CASSVGQARDNEQFF. The entire variable domain, with the rest obtained from reference TRBV9 and TRBJ2-1, is as follows: DSGVTQTPKHLITATGQRVTLRCSPRSGDLSVYWYQQSLDQGLQFLIQYYNGEERAKGNILERFSAQQFPDLHSELNLSSLELGDSALYFCASSVGQARDNEQFFGPGTRLTVL.

V and J are TRBV19 and TRBJ2-6; 7 bases map to TRBD1. Germline lookup yields CDR1 LNHDA and CDR2 SQIVND (reference sequence). The CDR3 consists of 20 residues. The V segment lost 3 bases and the J segment 0 bases; nucleotides outside the gene matches: 14. The CDR3: CASSIPSTGIPYSGANVLTF. In nucleotides, the CDR3 is TGTGCCAGTAGTATCCCATCGACAGGGATACCTTACTCTGGGGCCAACGTCCTGACTTTC.